The source of this TCR beta chain is a study of identifying expanded T cells in peripheral blood. Profiling relied on immunoSEQ multiplex PCR, and the TCRdb table lists in-frame clones only, not all of them. The data show 85,000 to 100,000 clones, approximately 89% seen once. No infections or other immune events were documented during collection. General study points: Over two and four weeks, about 16 and 19 clones changed, versus 1.2 between replicates. Variance in clone template counts between approximately 2-week samples significantly increased with total template count across all healthy donors.

With respect to this clone: Its cognate antigen is unknown. A much more abundant neighbour one base away suggests this may be a read error.

CDR3 length: 15 residues. Germline assignment: CDR1 MNHEY and CDR2 SVGAGI. The receptor was derived from a person aged 18 to 69 in good health. This sequence joins TRBV6-5 and TRBJ2-1; TRBD2 aligns across 12 bases. The sequencing sample was made of blood. The CDR3 is CASSDSSGGANEQFF. CDR3 coding DNA: TGTGCCAGCAGTGACTCTAGCGGGGGGGCCAATGAGCAGTTCTTC.